This entry is about one T cell receptor beta chain. Antigen unknown. The sample comes from a study of T-cell reconstitution after alpha-beta-depleted transplantation in children. Germline CDR1 reads DFQATT; CDR2 reads SNEGSKA (reference sequence). The CDR3 spans 13 residues. V lost 5 bases to trimming and J lost 10 bases, with 18 bases between them. Library preparation (for TCRbeta) was performed with unique molecular identifiers. TCRdb re-called the PCR reads with MiXCR, one entry per CDR3 protein. The table records a few hundred thousand distinct CDR3 sequences, over 20% of them present only once. Regarding the study as a whole: High day-60 TCRbeta diversity in some patients came from surviving recipient T cells and thymic progenitors. Newly produced T cells mostly accounted for T-cell counts and diversity one year post-transplant. Several hundred expanded graft clones reportedly gave rise to the alpha-beta T cells present about two months after transplant.

The sequence derives from a male patient younger than 18 who had a stem cell transplant for acute lymphoblastic leukemia, so the T cells may come from the graft donor. The V call is TRBV20-1, the J call TRBJ2-1; D might be TRBD2 (5 bases). Sample: PBMCs, mostly from graft donor cells, taken 180 days after TCRalphabeta/CD19-depleted stem cell transplant. The DNA for the CDR3 is TGCAGTGCTCTTCCCCGGAGGCGAGGGGAGCAGTTCTTC. This codes for CSALPRRRGEQFF.